Each of the 27 T cell receptor beta chains below was sequenced from the same sample in a study of cytomegalovirus exposure and HLA in healthy donors. Researchers ran the PCR with 60 Vbeta and 13 Jbeta primers. The data were produced by immunoSEQ multiplex PCR, yet TCRdb's version contains in-frame clones alone and is incomplete. Among some 76,000 clones listed, less than 85% were seen once. Sequenced sample: PBMCs. Receptors originate from a woman between 50 and 59 years old in good health and CMV-seronegative.

This clone has only one observation. The V and J genes are TRBV7-2 and TRBJ2-1, with D possibly TRBD2 on 6 matching bases. Trimming removed 1 base at V and 16 bases at J, with 11 bases between. Germline V gives CDR1 SGHTA, CDR2 FQGNSA. This CDR3 region has 11 residues. The CDR3 sequence: CASSLGGDLFF. As DNA, the CDR3 is TGTGCCAGCAGCTTAGGGGGGGATTTATTCTTC.

This chain links TRBV25-1 with TRBJ2-3; TRBD1 aligns across 7 bases. The germline V gene has CDR1 MGHDK and CDR2 SYGVNS. This CDR3 region has 15 residues. The junction had 6 bases not matched to a gene; V was cut back by 2 bases and J by 4 bases. CDR3 loop: CASSEARGPADTQYF. The CDR3, as DNA: TGTGCCAGCAGTGAAGCAAGGGGGCCGGCAGATACGCAGTATTTT.

This sequence joins TRBV7-2 and TRBJ1-1, with a tentative D call TRBD1 (6 bases). Germline V gives CDR1 SGHTA, CDR2 FQGNSA. V was cut by 1 base and J by 7 bases, with 10 bases left in between. The CDR3 spans 13 residues. The CDR3 nucleotides read TGTGCCAGCAGCTTAGGGGGACAAATTGAAGCTTTCTTT. It specifies CASSLGGQIEAFF.

The chain uses TRBV27 and TRBJ2-3; 8 bases fit TRBD1. CDR3 length: 15 residues. J lost 1 base, V lost 3 bases, and 3 bases had no gene match. Germline V lookup: CDR1 MNHEY, CDR2 SMNVEV (reference sequence). CDR3 nucleotides: TGTGCCAGCAGTTTGACAGGGGTTGGCACAGATACGCAGTATTTT. This encodes CASSLTGVGTDTQYF.

V is TRBV11-2 and J is TRBJ2-1, with D uncertain. The CDR3 is 14 residues long. CDR1 is SGHAT and CDR2 is FQNNGV in the germline V gene. The V end lost 4 bases, the J end lost 2 bases, and 9 bases lay between the germline ends. As DNA, the CDR3 is TGTGCCAGCAGCTCCCTCCGCGCCTACAATGAGCAGTTCTTC. Its protein is CASSSLRAYNEQFF. The complete variable domain, with remaining parts taken from reference TRBV11-2 and TRBJ2-1, reads EAGVAQSPRYKIIEKRQSVAFWCNPISGHATLYWYQQILGQGPKLLIQFQNNGVVDDSQLPKDRFSAERLKGVDSTLKIQPAKLEDSAVYLCASSSLRAYNEQFFGPGTRLTVL.

This chain joins TRBV10-3 and TRBJ2-1, with 10 positions matching TRBD2. CDR1 and CDR2 from the germline V gene are ENHRY and SYGVKD. The V gene end was trimmed by 2 bases and the J gene end by 7 bases; junction bases not matched to a gene: 5. The length of the CDR3 is 15 residues. CDR3 region: CAISEVAGGMNEQFF. CDR3 DNA: TGTGCCATCAGTGAGGTAGCGGGGGGTATGAATGAGCAGTTCTTC.

The CDR3 sequence is CASSPGQGAHEQYF. In DNA, the CDR3 is TGCGCCAGCAGCCCGGGACAGGGGGCCCACGAGCAGTACTTC. The chain is built from TRBV5-1 and TRBJ2-7; TRBD1 agrees at 12 bases. V shed 4 bases and J 5 bases; nucleotides not matched to a gene: 4. There are 14 residues in the CDR3. Per germline, CDR1 SGHRS and CDR2 YFSETQ.

The chain employs TRBV29-1 and TRBJ2-1; 7 bases agree with TRBD1. V lost 6 bases, J lost 4 bases, and 6 bases stayed unmatched. In germline, CDR1 is SQVTM, CDR2 ANQGSEA. The CDR3 sequence is 13 residues long. CDR3 loop: CSVQGTRYNEQFF. The CDR3 nucleotides read TGCAGCGTACAGGGGACCCGGTACAATGAGCAGTTCTTC.

The chain joins TRBV28 to TRBJ2-1, with a possible D match to TRBD2 (6 bases). V was clipped by 3 bases and J by 13 bases, with 28 bases between them. This CDR3 has 17 amino acids. The germline gives CDR1 MDHEN, CDR2 SYDVKM. The CDR3 loop reads CASSLGYPGLMPIRQFF. The CDR3 region has the DNA TGTGCCAGCAGTTTGGGCTATCCGGGACTCATGCCCATTCGACAGTTCTTC. Variable domain in full (rest from reference TRBV28 and TRBJ2-1): DVKVTQSSRYLVKRTGEKVFLECVQDMDHENMFWYRQDPGLGLRLIYFSYDVKMKEKGDIPEGYSVSREKKERFSLILESASTNQTSMYLCASSLGYPGLMPIRQFFGPGTRLTVL.

The J gene is TRBJ2-3, the V gene TRBV5-4; TRBD2 might be the D (5 bases). CDR3 length: 15 amino acids. In germline, CDR1 is SGHNT, CDR2 YYREEE (reference sequence). V was pared by 0 bases and J by 4 bases, with 12 bases between. CDR3 DNA sequence: TGTGCCAGCAGCTTGGAACTGATCGGGGCAGATACGCAGTATTTT. Its protein is CASSLELIGADTQYF.

This chain connects TRBV7-6 to TRBJ2-7, with D perhaps TRBD1 (6 bases). The germline CDR1 and CDR2 sequences are SGHVS and FNYEAQ. Trimming took 4 bases from V and 0 from J, leaving 10 bases between them. The CDR3 has 14 amino acids. The CDR3 sequence: CASSSDRYSYEQYF. In DNA form, the CDR3 reads TGTGCCAGCAGCTCAGACAGGTACTCCTACGAGCAGTACTTC.

This chain uses TRBV30 with TRBJ2-3, with 9 bases aligning to TRBD2. CDR3 length: 15 residues. Germline V gene sequence: CDR1 GTSNPN, CDR2 SVGIG (reference sequence). After removal of 6 bases from V and 5 bases from J, the junction contained 12 bases not matched to a gene. CDR3: CACGRAGGRGDTQYF. The CDR3 DNA sequence: TGTGCCTGCGGGAGGGCGGGGGGGCGTGGAGATACGCAGTATTTT.

The chain uses TRBV6-5 and TRBJ1-2; a weak D match, TRBD1 (5 bases). Germline CDR1 MNHEY, CDR2 SVGAGI. CDR3 size: 14 residues. V lost 0 bases and J 7 bases, leaving 12 bases between the germline ends. The CDR3 sequence: CASSYSIGQGGYTF. CDR3 bases: TGTGCCAGCAGTTACTCGATTGGGCAGGGTGGCTACACCTTC.

The chain links TRBV5-4 to TRBJ1-2; D ambiguous. Trimming removed 4 bases from V and 3 bases from J, with 10 bases in between. In germline, CDR1 is SGHNT, CDR2 YYREEE (reference sequence). This CDR3 comprises 13 residues. The DNA of the CDR3 is TGTGCCAGCAGCGGCGAGGGTCACTATGGCTACACCTTC. Amino acid sequence: CASSGEGHYGYTF.

This clone was observed a single time. CDR3 sequence: CASSFGGNYEQYF. The CDR3 coding sequence is TGTGCCAGCAGCTTCGGGGGAAACTACGAGCAGTACTTC. J is TRBJ2-7 and V is TRBV5-4; the D gene is possibly TRBD2 (6 bases). CDR1 and CDR2 from the germline V gene are SGHNT and YYREEE (reference sequence). This CDR3 is 13 amino acids long. V was cut by 2 bases and J by 3 bases, with 9 bases left in between.

The CDR3 DNA is TGTGCCAGCAGCGATAGGGACTTATCCTACAATGAGCAGTTCTTC. Protein: CASSDRDLSYNEQFF. The V and J genes are TRBV2 and TRBJ2-1, with TRBD2 as a possible D gene (6 bases). The CDR3 spans 15 residues. Germline assignment: CDR1 SNHLY and CDR2 FYNNEI. Trimming stripped 6 bases from V and 1 base from J, with 13 bases between.

V and J are TRBV21-1 and TRBJ2-7; the D call of TRBD1 is as the table states it, not checked on the DNA. TRBV21-1 is an annotated pseudogene. The CDR3 covers 15 residues. CDR3 coding DNA: TGTGCCAGCAGCAAATACGCTAAATACAGTTACGAGCAGTACGTC. Its translation: CASSKYAKYSYEQYV.

Notes on this clone: A junction end diverges from the germline sequence, so it may reflect a read error. This chain joins TRBV7-7 and TRBJ2-1; 10 bases fit TRBD2. Germline V CDR1 and CDR2: SSHAT, FNYEAQ (reference sequence). CDR3 length: 15 amino acids. The CDR3 here is CASRPLAGAGYEQFF. CDR3 nucleotides: TGTGCTAGCAGACCCCTAGCGGGAGCGGGGTATGAGCAGTTCTTC. The variable domain in full, with the rest retrieved from reference TRBV7-7 and TRBJ2-1, is GAGVSQSPRYKVTKRGQDVTLRCDPISSHATLYWYQQALGQGPEFLTYFNYEAQPDKSGLPSDRFSAERPEGSISTLTIQRTEQRDSAMYRCASRPLAGAGYEQFFGPGTRLTVL.

The chain couples TRBV6-6 to TRBJ1-2; perhaps TRBD1 as D (5 bases). CDR1 is MNHNY and CDR2 is SVGAGI in the germline V gene (reference sequence). The CDR3 length is 12 residues. With 8 bases removed from V and 6 bases from J, the gap between germline ends came to 13 bases. The CDR3 protein is CASGAGRNGYTF. The CDR3 nucleotides are TGTGCCAGCGGGGCAGGGCGTAATGGCTACACCTTC.

The chain carries TRBV7-2 and TRBJ1-5, with D perhaps TRBD1 (5 bases). Per germline, CDR1 SGHTA and CDR2 FQGNSA. Trimming left V 3 bases short and J 6 bases short, with 9 bases between. CDR3 length: 13 residues. The CDR3 protein is CASSFGGIQPQHF. Written as DNA, the CDR3 is TGTGCCAGCAGCTTTGGGGGGATTCAGCCCCAGCATTTT.

The chain has TRBV5-5 and TRBJ2-5, with D perhaps matching TRBD2 (6 bases). The DNA end lines up better with TRBJ2-7; the J call may be wrong. Germline values: CDR1 SGHKS, CDR2 YYEKEE (reference sequence). The CDR3 runs to 15 residues. The chain's CDR3 is CASSLEVAVTYEQYF. The CDR3 DNA reads TGTGCCAGCAGCTTGGAAGTAGCGGTGACCTACGAGCAGTACTTC.

This clone was observed a handful of times. The chain carries TRBV7-9 and TRBJ2-7; D is unresolved. The germline CDR1 and CDR2 sequences are SEHNR and FQNEAQ (reference sequence). CDR3 length equals 11 residues. The V gene lost 5 bases and the J gene lost 0 bases, with 2 bases spanning the gap. The CDR3: CASSLSYEQYF. As DNA, the CDR3 is TGTGCCAGCAGCCTCTCCTACGAGCAGTACTTC.

The chain couples TRBV7-9 to TRBJ2-3, with D possibly being TRBD1 (6 bases). Germline CDR1 reads SEHNR; CDR2 reads FQNEAQ (reference sequence). The CDR3 length is 16 residues. V lost 1 base, J lost 0 bases, and 11 bases lay in between. CDR3 DNA: TGTGCCAGCAGCTTAGTCTCAGGGGTTAGCACAGATACGCAGTATTTT. Amino acids: CASSLVSGVSTDTQYF.

V and J are TRBV2 and TRBJ2-2, with TRBD2 identical over 8 bases. Germline loops: CDR1 SNHLY, CDR2 FYNNEI. The CDR3 is 15 amino acids. Trimming removed 2 bases from V and 5 bases from J; junction bases left unmatched: 4. For the CDR3, the DNA is TGTGCCAGCAGTGAATCGGGGGGGCCGACCGGGGAGCTGTTTTTT. Amino acids: CASSESGGPTGELFF. The whole variable domain, filled in from reference TRBV2 and TRBJ2-2, reads EPEVTQTPSHQVTQMGQEVILRCVPISNHLYFYWYRQILGQKVEFLVSFYNNEISEKSEIFDDQFSVERPDGSNFTLKIRSTKLEDSAMYFCASSESGGPTGELFFGEGSRLTVL.

The rearrangement uses TRBV28 and TRBJ2-7; 9 nucleotides align to TRBD2. The CDR3 consists of 13 residues. Germline CDR1 reads MDHEN; CDR2 reads SYDVKM. V lost 6 bases to trimming and J lost 2 bases; unmatched junction nucleotides: 2. CDR3 sequence (DNA): TGTGCCAGCAGGGGACTAGCCGCCTACGAGCAGTACTTC. As protein: CASRGLAAYEQYF. Complete variable domain (other parts from reference TRBV28 and TRBJ2-7): DVKVTQSSRYLVKRTGEKVFLECVQDMDHENMFWYRQDPGLGLRLIYFSYDVKMKEKGDIPEGYSVSREKKERFSLILESASTNQTSMYLCASRGLAAYEQYFGPGTRLTVT.

The chain joins TRBV7-9 to TRBJ2-1, with 9 bases that match TRBD1. This CDR3 region has 15 residues. V shed 6 bases and J 4 bases; nucleotides not matched to a gene: 7. Germline loops: CDR1 SEHNR, CDR2 FQNEAQ (reference sequence). In DNA form, the CDR3 reads TGTGCCAGCAGGTCCGGGACAGGGTCATACAATGAGCAGTTCTTC. It specifies CASRSGTGSYNEQFF.

V gene TRBV27 combines with J gene TRBJ1-2; 8 bases map to TRBD1. CDR3 size: 17 residues. The V gene's germline CDR1 is MNHEY and CDR2 SMNVEV (reference sequence). With V trimmed by 4 bases and J by 3 bases, 13 bases remained unmatched. Here the CDR3 reads CASSSLDRAKRDYGYTF. The CDR3, as DNA: TGTGCCAGCAGTTCGCTGGACAGGGCTAAGAGGGACTATGGCTACACCTTC.